The clone carrying this TCR beta chain is classed as medium-sized. Its antigen remains unknown. Assays captured 10^5 or so TCR templates per sample. Assay: immunoSEQ multiplex PCR; the TCRdb copy retains only in-frame clones and omits some. The sample lists approximately 6,500 clones; just over 60% were seen once. The source of the sample is a study of siplizumab effects on memory and regulatory T cells. Whole-study results and caveats: Naive T cells were seen as more diverse than memory cells and as major alloresponse contributors. A minor fraction of alloreactive clones, and no more, mapped to unstimulated subsets.

The receptor was isolated from a human donor in good health. Sequencing used effector memory CD8+ T cells sorted from blood. Stated subset: unstimulated CD8+ effector memory T cells.

This chain's CDR3 is CASSDRGGNTGELFF. The CDR3 nucleotides read TGTGCCAGCAGTGACCGGGGCGGGAACACCGGGGAGCTGTTTTTT. The chain combines TRBV6-4 with TRBJ2-2; the D call may be TRBD1 or TRBD2 (5 bases each). Germline lookup yields CDR1 MRHNA and CDR2 SNTAGT. V lost 2 bases to trimming and J lost 1 base, with 8 bases between them. This CDR3 is built from 15 residues.